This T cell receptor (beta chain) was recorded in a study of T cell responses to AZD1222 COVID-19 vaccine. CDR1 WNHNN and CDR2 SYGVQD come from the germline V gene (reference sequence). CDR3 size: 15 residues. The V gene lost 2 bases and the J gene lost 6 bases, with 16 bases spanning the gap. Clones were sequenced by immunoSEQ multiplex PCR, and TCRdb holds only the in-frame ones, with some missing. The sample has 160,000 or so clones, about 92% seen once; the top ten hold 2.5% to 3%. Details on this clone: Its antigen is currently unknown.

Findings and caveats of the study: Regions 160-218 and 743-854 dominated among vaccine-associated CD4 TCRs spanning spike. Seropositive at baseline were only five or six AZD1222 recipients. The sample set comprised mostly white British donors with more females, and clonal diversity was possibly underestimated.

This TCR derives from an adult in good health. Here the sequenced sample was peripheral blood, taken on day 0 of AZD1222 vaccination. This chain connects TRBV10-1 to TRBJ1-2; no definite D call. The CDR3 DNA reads TGCGCCAGCAGTGAGGGTCAGGACTCCACGAATGGCTACACCTTC. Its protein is CASSEGQDSTNGYTF.